This TCR beta chain was identified in a study of cytomegalovirus exposure and HLA in healthy donors. Study findings and constraints: Using a false discovery rate of 0.05, a later analysis showed that around 16,000 TCR beta sequences were associated with HLA alleles. Reportedly, fewer N-insertions than the approximately 700-donor mean appeared in an Asian-associated ancestry cluster in a later analysis.

Germline V gene sequence: CDR1 SGHDT, CDR2 YYEEEE. This CDR3 contains 15 residues. The V and J ends lost 2 bases and 8 bases, in that order; junction bases with no gene match: 7. For this clone: As yet, its antigen is unknown.

Healthy donors of bone marrow made up the group. The PCR was carried out with 60 Vbeta primers and 13 Jbeta primers. The protocol was immunoSEQ multiplex PCR, while the TCRdb copy is restricted to in-frame clones and leaves out a portion. Recorded for this sample: approximately 150,000 clones. V usage is TRBV5-6 and J usage is TRBJ1-5; the match to TRBD1 covers 10 bases. Sequencing input: PBMCs. This receptor was taken from a woman between 18 and 30 years old in good health and CMV-seronegative. CDR3 DNA sequence: TGTGCCAGCAGCTTCGGGACAGGGGTTTCTAAGCCCCAGCATTTT. It is translated as CASSFGTGVSKPQHF. Variable domain in full (rest from reference TRBV5-6 and TRBJ1-5): DAGVTQSPTHLIKTRGQQVTLRCSPKSGHDTVSWYQQALGQGPQFIFQYYEEEERQRGNFPDRFSGHQFPNYSSELNVNALLLGDSALYLCASSFGTGVSKPQHFGDGTRLSIL.